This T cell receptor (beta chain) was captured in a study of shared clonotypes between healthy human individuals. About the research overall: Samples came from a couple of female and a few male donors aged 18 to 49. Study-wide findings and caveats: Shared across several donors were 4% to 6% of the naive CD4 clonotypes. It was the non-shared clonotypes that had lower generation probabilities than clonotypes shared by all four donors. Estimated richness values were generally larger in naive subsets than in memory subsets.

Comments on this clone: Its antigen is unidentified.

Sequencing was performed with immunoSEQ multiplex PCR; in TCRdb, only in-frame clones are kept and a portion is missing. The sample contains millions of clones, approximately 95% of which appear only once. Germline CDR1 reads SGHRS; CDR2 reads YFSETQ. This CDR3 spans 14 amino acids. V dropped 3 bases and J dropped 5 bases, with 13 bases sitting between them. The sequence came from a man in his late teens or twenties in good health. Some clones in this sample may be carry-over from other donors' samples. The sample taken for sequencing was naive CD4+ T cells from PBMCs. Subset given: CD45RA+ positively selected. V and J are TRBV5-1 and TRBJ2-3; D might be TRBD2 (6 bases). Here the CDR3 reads CASSSTAGGDTQYF. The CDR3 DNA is TGCGCCAGCAGCTCGACGGCCGGGGGAGATACGCAGTATTTT.